These 16 T cell receptor beta chains share one sample of origin, sequenced in a study of blood T cell repertoires in COVID-19. TCRdb keeps only in-frame clones here, not all; method: immunoSEQ multiplex PCR. The table has around 260,000 clones, around nine tenths seen once; the top ten hold about 10%. The sample consisted of peripheral blood. These receptors all stem from a man between 35 and 55 years old who had recovered from COVID-19.

The gene calls are TRBV5-5 and TRBJ1-1, with D unresolved. The CDR3 runs 14 residues. CDR1 is SGHKS and CDR2 is YYEKEE in the germline V gene (reference sequence). Trimming took 1 base from V and 5 from J, leaving 12 bases between them. This CDR3 is CASSLLGRLTEAFF. The DNA for the CDR3 is TGTGCCAGCAGCTTGTTGGGCAGATTGACTGAAGCTTTCTTT.

The rearrangement links TRBV7-3 to TRBJ2-2, with 8 bases fitting TRBD1. The CDR3 is 15 residues long. Germline CDR1 reads SGHTA; CDR2 reads FQGTGA. Trimming cost V 5 bases and J 3 bases; bases outside gene matches: 5. CDR3 in amino acids: CASSRTGWDTGELFF. The CDR3 DNA reads as TGTGCCAGCAGCCGGACAGGGTGGGACACCGGGGAGCTGTTTTTT.

This rearrangement joins TRBV11-2 to TRBJ2-7, with D perhaps TRBD2 (6 bases). The CDR3 totals 15 residues. V was shortened by 6 bases and J by 3 bases, with 18 bases between the two germline ends. Germline CDR1 and CDR2: SGHAT and FQNNGV. This chain's CDR3 is CASSYASGRNYEQYF. The CDR3, as DNA: TGTGCCAGCAGTTACGCATCCGGGAGAAACTACGAGCAGTACTTC.

The V call is TRBV7-2, the J call TRBJ2-7, with a weak D call TRBD1 (6 bases). Between the trimmed V and J ends, which lost 4 bases and 3 bases, there was a span of 10 bases. This CDR3 region has 13 residues. Germline V gene sequence: CDR1 SGHTA, CDR2 FQGNSA. CDR3 bases: TGTGCCAGCAGCTCGGGACATTACTACGAGCAGTACTTC. Its translation is CASSSGHYYEQYF.

This clone has a single count. Here the CDR3 reads CASSENLIAFF. CDR3 bases: TGTGCCAGCAGTGAAAACTTGATAGCTTTCTTT. This chain connects TRBV2 to TRBJ1-1; no firm D call. V was shortened by 2 bases and J by 10 bases, with 8 bases between the two germline ends. Looked up from germline, CDR1 is SNHLY and CDR2 is FYNNEI. The CDR3 length is 11 residues.

This clone was counted once. The gene calls are TRBV6-5 and TRBJ2-1; D possibly corresponds to TRBD2 (5 bases). Trimming took off 6 bases at V and 4 bases at J, with 10 bases between the two ends. The CDR3 covers 13 residues. The V gene's germline CDR1 is MNHEY and CDR2 SVGAGI. This CDR3 is CASRMDWYNEQFF. The CDR3 nucleotides are TGTGCCAGCAGAATGGACTGGTACAATGAGCAGTTCTTC.

The V gene is TRBV11-2, the J gene TRBJ1-1; the D is unclear. The CDR3 runs 14 residues. Germline V gene data show CDR1 as SGHAT and CDR2 as FQNNGV. Trimming pared 1 base from V and 4 bases from J, leaving 10 bases between. The CDR3 here is CASSLGWASTEAFF. The CDR3 DNA is TGTGCCAGCAGCTTAGGGTGGGCCAGCACTGAAGCTTTCTTT.

This chain connects TRBV5-4 to TRBJ2-3; 14 bases map to TRBD2. Trimming removed 3 bases from V and 6 bases from J; junction bases left unmatched: 6. CDR1 and CDR2 from the germline V gene are SGHNT and YYREEE (reference sequence). CDR3 length equals 16 residues. In DNA form, the CDR3 reads TGTGCCAGCAGCTCCCGACTAGCGGGGGGGCAGGATACGCAGTATTTT. This codes for CASSSRLAGGQDTQYF. The full variable domain, its missing parts supplied by reference TRBV5-4 and TRBJ2-3, is ETGVTQSPTHLIKTRGQQVTLRCSSQSGHNTVSWYQQALGQGPQFIFQYYREEENGRGNFPPRFSGLQFPNYSSELNVNALELDDSALYLCASSSRLAGGQDTQYFGPGTRLTVL.

V and J are TRBV27 and TRBJ1-3; D perhaps matches TRBD1 (5 bases). Deletions cut 6 bases from V and 1 base from J, with 10 bases between. CDR1 MNHEY and CDR2 SMNVEV come from the germline V gene (reference sequence). CDR3 size: 14 residues. This CDR3 is CASRQVPSGNTIYF. The CDR3 coding sequence is TGTGCCAGCAGACAGGTTCCATCTGGAAACACCATATATTTT.

The V call is TRBV5-4, the J call TRBJ2-2; TRBD2 might be the D (6 bases). CDR1 is SGHNT, CDR2 YYREEE, per germline (reference sequence). V gave up 2 bases and J gave up 8 bases, with 10 bases separating them. CDR3 size: 13 residues. The CDR3 loop is CASSFGSPGELFF. The DNA of the CDR3 is TGTGCCAGCAGCTTCGGGAGTCCTGGGGAGCTGTTTTTT. The variable domain in full, with the rest retrieved from reference TRBV5-4 and TRBJ2-2, is ETGVTQSPTHLIKTRGQQVTLRCSSQSGHNTVSWYQQALGQGPQFIFQYYREEENGRGNFPPRFSGLQFPNYSSELNVNALELDDSALYLCASSFGSPGELFFGEGSRLTVL.

The chain is built from TRBV19 and TRBJ1-5; unclear D gene. Germline CDR1 is LNHDA and CDR2 is SQIVND (reference sequence). V dropped 2 bases and J dropped 4 bases, with 15 bases sitting between them. The CDR3 spans 16 residues. The CDR3: CASSILFQEWNQPQHF. In DNA, the CDR3 is TGTGCCAGTAGTATATTATTCCAGGAATGGAATCAGCCCCAGCATTTT.

The chain links TRBV19 to TRBJ2-7; TRBD2 matches 11 bases. The CDR3 is 15 amino acids. The ends lost 6 bases at V and 6 bases at J; junction bases unmatched: 10. The germline V gene has CDR1 LNHDA and CDR2 SQIVND (reference sequence). The CDR3 region is CASSTMTSGNSEQYF. The CDR3 DNA reads TGTGCCAGTAGCACAATGACTAGCGGGAACAGCGAGCAGTACTTC.

The chain is built from TRBV2 and TRBJ1-2; 7 nucleotides match TRBD1. The CDR3 is 14 amino acids. Germline loops: CDR1 SNHLY, CDR2 FYNNEI. Trimming cost V 6 bases and J 1 base; bases outside gene matches: 5. The CDR3 DNA is TGTGCCAGCAGAGTTCAGGGGGTTAACTATGGCTACACCTTC. Translated: CASRVQGVNYGYTF.

This rearrangement joins TRBV7-6 to TRBJ2-1; 9 bases are a match to TRBD2. Germline CDR1 is SGHVS and CDR2 is FNYEAQ. The length of the CDR3 is 14 residues. Germline trimming cut 3 bases from V and 7 bases from J; bases unmatched to any gene: 4. CDR3 amino acids: CASSFLAGYNEQFF. The CDR3 nucleotides are TGTGCCAGCAGCTTTCTAGCGGGATATAATGAGCAGTTCTTC.

The V call is TRBV5-4, the J call TRBJ1-2; 8 bases are shared with TRBD1. CDR3 length: 14 residues. With 3 bases clipped from V and 7 bases from J, the junction kept 8 bases outside the gene matches. Germline CDR1 is SGHNT and CDR2 is YYREEE (reference sequence). In DNA, the CDR3 is TGTGCCAGCAGCTCGACAGGGGCCCATTCTGGCTACACCTTC. Protein sequence: CASSSTGAHSGYTF.

The CDR3 protein is CASSPPGQRWETQYF. The CDR3 region has the DNA TGTGCCAGCTCACCACCCGGCCAGCGATGGGAGACCCAGTACTTC. The chain has TRBV18 and TRBJ2-5; no clear D. V was shortened by 0 bases and J by 5 bases, with 13 bases between the two germline ends. The CDR3 runs to 15 residues. CDR1 is KGHSH and CDR2 is LQKENI in the germline V gene.